This TCR beta chain was sequenced in a study of sequential checkpoint blockade in melanoma. About the study: Arm A got nivolumab then ipilimumab; arm B the reverse, 1:1. Maintenance nivolumab came after either treatment sequence.

Clones were sequenced by immunoSEQ multiplex PCR, and TCRdb holds only the in-frame ones, with some missing. The sample lists 13,000 or so clones, about 65% occurring once. This sample's treatment: randomized to nivolumab then ipilimumab (arm A) or the reverse (arm B). DNA-damaging chemotherapy had not been given to any patient beforehand. PBMC sorting kept live CD3+CD8+ cells without CD19 or CD56. V lost 1 base, J lost 4 bases, and 11 bases lay in between. CDR3 length: 15 amino acids. The germline CDR1 and CDR2 sequences are LGHNA and YNFKEQ. The chain carries TRBV4-2 and TRBJ2-1; weak D call: TRBD1 (5 bases). The sample here was CD8+ T cells sorted from blood (inferred from file names), taken from a patient given nivolumab and ipilimumab in sequence. This TCR was recovered from a human donor with melanoma. CDR3 coding DNA: TGTGCCAGCAGCCAAGGGCAGGGCCCATACAATGAGCAGTTCTTC. It encodes CASSQGQGPYNEQFF.